The 26 T cell receptor beta chains presented below share a single source sample, sequenced in a study of OX40 agonist ivuxolimab in advanced cancers. Assay used: immunoSEQ multiplex PCR; TCRdb lists only in-frame clones, some missing. The table shows roughly 25,000 clones, with 81% occurring only once. The material was CD4+ or CD8+ T cells sorted from blood, obtained in a trial of the OX40 agonist ivuxolimab. These receptors were collected from an adult with an advanced solid tumor such as melanoma, head and neck, liver or kidney cancer.

This chain uses TRBV7-9 with TRBJ1-2; D may be TRBD1 (5 bases). The V end was cut by 5 bases, the J end by 8 bases, with 27 bases between. There are 17 residues in the CDR3. Germline CDR1 reads SEHNR; CDR2 reads FQNEAQ (reference sequence). CDR3 bases: TGTGCCAGCAGCGAACCGACCCTGACAGCCTACGGGTGGGGCTACACCTTC. Translation: CASSEPTLTAYGWGYTF. Using reference TRBV7-9 and TRBJ1-2 for the parts outside the CDR3, the full variable domain is DTGVSQNPRHKITKRGQNVTFRCDPISEHNRLYWYRQTLGQGPEFLTYFQNEAQLEKSRLLSDRFSAERPKGSFSTLEIQRTEQGDSAMYLCASSEPTLTAYGWGYTFGSGTRLTVV.

This CDR3 is CASSERLAGLLDQYF. The CDR3 nucleotides are TGTGCCAGCAGCGAAAGACTAGCGGGACTCCTCGACCAGTACTTC. V usage is TRBV5-5 and J usage is TRBJ2-5, with 11 bases fitting TRBD2. Trimming at V came to 4 bases and at J to 10 bases, leaving 12 bases not matched to a gene. The CDR3 has 15 amino acids. From germline, CDR1 is SGHKS and CDR2 YYEKEE (reference sequence).

The chain recombines TRBV7-9 with TRBJ2-7; D is undetermined. The CDR3 consists of 12 residues. Germline lookup yields CDR1 SEHNR and CDR2 FQNEAQ (reference sequence). This CDR3 reads CALEPVSYEQYF. The DNA of the CDR3 is TGTGCTTTGGAGCCAGTCTCCTACGAGCAGTACTTC.

Only a few counts were recorded for this clone. This chain uses TRBV4-1 with TRBJ1-1, with 8 bases that match TRBD1. Germline V lookup: CDR1 MGHRA, CDR2 YSYEKL. CDR3 length: 16 residues. The V segment lost 2 bases and the J segment 11 bases; nucleotides outside the gene matches: 16. CDR3 bases: TGCGCCAGCAGCCAAAGCCAGGGGGCCAGCAACGGCTGGGCTTTCTTT. It translates to CASSQSQGASNGWAFF.

The chain couples TRBV11-2 to TRBJ2-2, with D perhaps TRBD1 (6 bases). This CDR3 region has 17 residues. From germline, CDR1 is SGHAT and CDR2 FQNNGV. The V end lost 3 bases, the J end lost 6 bases, and 20 bases lay between the germline ends. The CDR3 bases are TGTGCCAGCAGCTTCCCCCGGGACAATCTCGGGTCCGGGGAGCTGTTTTTT. Encoded protein: CASSFPRDNLGSGELFF. Full variable domain (remainder filled in from reference TRBV11-2 and TRBJ2-2): EAGVAQSPRYKIIEKRQSVAFWCNPISGHATLYWYQQILGQGPKLLIQFQNNGVVDDSQLPKDRFSAERLKGVDSTLKIQPAKLEDSAVYLCASSFPRDNLGSGELFFGEGSRLTVL.

This chain links TRBV7-9 with TRBJ2-7; 10 bases map to TRBD2. Germline trimming cut 4 bases from V and 3 bases from J; bases unmatched to any gene: 3. The CDR3 has 14 residues. CDR1 is SEHNR, CDR2 FQNEAQ, per germline (reference sequence). The CDR3: CASSSTSGLYEQYF. The CDR3 bases are TGTGCCAGCAGCTCGACTAGCGGGCTCTACGAGCAGTACTTC.

V usage is TRBV28 and J usage is TRBJ2-1; 10 bases agree with TRBD2. Germline-derived CDR1 and CDR2 are MDHEN and SYDVKM. The trim removed 4 bases at V and 7 bases at J, leaving 7 bases unmatched. CDR3 length: 15 residues. The CDR3 loop is CASSSLAGSINEQFF. CDR3 sequence (DNA): TGTGCCAGCAGTTCACTAGCGGGATCTATAAATGAGCAGTTCTTC.

This chain connects TRBV7-8 to TRBJ1-5, with TRBD1 as a possible D gene (6 bases). Per the germline V gene, CDR1 is SGHVS and CDR2 is FQNEAQ. The V end lost 0 bases, the J end lost 3 bases, and 12 bases lay between the germline ends. This CDR3 comprises 16 residues. The CDR3 sequence: CASSLATGTVNQPQHF. Written as DNA, the CDR3 is TGTGCCAGCAGCTTAGCCACAGGGACCGTCAATCAGCCCCAGCATTTT.

The rearrangement links TRBV6-1 to TRBJ2-3; tentative D call: TRBD1 (6 bases). The V end was cut by 1 base, the J end by 8 bases, with 19 bases between. The CDR3 has 16 amino acids. Germline CDR1 is MNHNS and CDR2 is SASEGT. The CDR3 bases are TGTGCCAGCAGTGAAGGGACAGACTACCTTAGGGGTACGCAGTATTTT. Protein product: CASSEGTDYLRGTQYF.

The gene calls are TRBV6-1 and TRBJ1-5, with D hard to call. CDR1 and CDR2 (germline): MNHNS, SASEGT. The CDR3 contains 15 residues. The germline V and J ends were trimmed by 1 base and 7 bases, with 14 bases remaining between them. The CDR3 DNA sequence: TGTGCCAGCAGTGAAGTGCGGGGAAATAGACAGCCCCAGCATTTT. Translation: CASSEVRGNRQPQHF.

J is TRBJ1-5 and V is TRBV4-1; D unclear. Germline V gene sequence: CDR1 MGHRA, CDR2 YSYEKL. V was pared by 6 bases and J by 1 base, with 13 bases between. This CDR3 has 15 residues. CDR3 nucleotides: TGCGCCAGCAGACCACTCGACTTCAGCAATCAGCCCCAGCATTTT. Amino acid sequence: CASRPLDFSNQPQHF.

The rearrangement joins TRBV11-3 to TRBJ2-2; D not resolved. Germline V CDR1 and CDR2: SGHNT, YENEEA. This CDR3 contains 15 residues. With 5 bases removed from V and 3 bases from J, the gap between germline ends came to 13 bases. CDR3 coding DNA: TGTGCCAGCAGCCCACTCGGAGCTTACACCGGGGAGCTGTTTTTT. This translates into CASSPLGAYTGELFF.

This chain joins TRBV11-3 and TRBJ1-1; no clear D gene. Trimming stripped 1 base from V and 8 bases from J, with 20 bases between. The V gene's germline CDR1 is SGHNT and CDR2 YENEEA. This CDR3 comprises 16 residues. In DNA form, the CDR3 reads TGTGCCAGCAGCTTAGCAACCTACGGGCCGAGTACCGAAGCTTTCTTT. Its translation is CASSLATYGPSTEAFF.

The rearrangement links TRBV29-1 to TRBJ1-2, with D hard to call. This CDR3 spans 12 amino acids. Germline V gives CDR1 SQVTM, CDR2 ANQGSEA. V was trimmed by 0 bases and J by 8 bases, leaving 10 bases between them. The CDR3: CSVEDPKPGYTF. CDR3 in DNA: TGCAGCGTTGAAGACCCAAAGCCAGGCTACACCTTC.

The chain recombines TRBV2 with TRBJ2-7; maybe TRBD1 (6 bases). Germline assignment: CDR1 SNHLY and CDR2 FYNNEI. The CDR3 is 15 residues long. The germline V and J ends were trimmed by 1 base and 2 bases, with 12 bases remaining between them. The CDR3 DNA reads as TGTGCCAGCAGTGAAGGTCTGGACAGTACCTACGAGCAGTACTTC. This encodes CASSEGLDSTYEQYF.

This clone counts as medium-sized. V usage is TRBV10-1 and J usage is TRBJ2-2; TRBD2 is a possible D gene (5 bases). Germline CDR1 is WNHNN and CDR2 is SYGVQD (reference sequence). The V and J ends lost 3 bases and 3 bases respectively, with 8 bases between them. The CDR3 runs 14 residues. CDR3 loop: CASSECGHTGELFF. In DNA, the CDR3 is TGCGCCAGCAGTGAATGCGGGCACACCGGGGAGCTGTTTTTT.

This chain connects TRBV4-1 to TRBJ2-3; maybe TRBD1 (5 bases). The CDR3 is 14 residues long. Germline values: CDR1 MGHRA, CDR2 YSYEKL. Trimming took 1 base from V and 4 from J, leaving 9 bases between them. CDR3 DNA sequence: TGCGCCAGCAGCCAAGGACGGACACCAGATACGCAGTATTTT. Translation gives CASSQGRTPDTQYF.

Relative to its sample, this clone is medium-sized. The V and J genes are TRBV2 and TRBJ2-7, with unresolved D. The V gene's germline CDR1 is SNHLY and CDR2 FYNNEI. Deletions cut 1 base from V and 2 bases from J, with 9 bases between. The CDR3 is 14 residues long. This CDR3 reads CASSEGRYPYEQYF. The CDR3 region has the DNA TGTGCCAGCAGTGAAGGACGGTATCCCTACGAGCAGTACTTC.

The rearrangement links TRBV7-2 to TRBJ2-3; weak D call: TRBD2 (7 bases). Germline CDR1 is SGHTA and CDR2 is FQGNSA. Trimming shortened V by 1 base and J by 2 bases, and 13 bases separated the two germline ends. CDR3 length: 16 residues. The chain's CDR3 is CASSLGRGGYTDTQYF. The CDR3 coding sequence is TGTGCCAGCAGCTTAGGGAGGGGGGGCTACACAGATACGCAGTATTTT.

This rearrangement joins TRBV7-9 to TRBJ1-3; D is unresolved. The CDR3 runs to 18 residues. CDR1 is SEHNR, CDR2 FQNEAQ, per germline (reference sequence). V lost 5 bases and J 7 bases, leaving 27 bases between the germline ends. In nucleotides, the CDR3 is TGTGCCAGCAGCGTAACGATAACCCAAACCTCGATATGGAACACCATATATTTT. Translating it yields CASSVTITQTSIWNTIYF.

The rearrangement joins TRBV7-8 to TRBJ2-5; no clear D gene. The CDR3 spans 12 residues. CDR1 is SGHVS and CDR2 is FQNEAQ in the germline V gene. Between the trimmed V and J ends, which lost 3 bases and 3 bases, there was a span of 5 bases. The CDR3 sequence is CASSFIKETQYF. CDR3 DNA sequence: TGTGCCAGCAGCTTTATCAAAGAGACCCAGTACTTC. The entire variable domain, with the rest obtained from reference TRBV7-8 and TRBJ2-5, is as follows: GAGVSQSPRYKVAKRGQDVALRCDPISGHVSLFWYQQALGQGPEFLTYFQNEAQLDKSGLPSDRFFAERPEGSVSTLKIQRTQQEDSAVYLCASSFIKETQYFGPGTRLLVL.

V gene TRBV19 combines with J gene TRBJ1-2, with 11 nucleotides matching TRBD1. Germline V gene sequence: CDR1 LNHDA, CDR2 SQIVND (reference sequence). V dropped 4 bases and J dropped 8; count of bases not matched to a gene: 3. The CDR3 contains 13 residues. CDR3 DNA: TGTGCCAGTAGTAACCGGGACAGGGGGGGCTACACCTTC. Its protein is CASSNRDRGGYTF.

The chain links TRBV5-1 to TRBJ2-7, with TRBD1 matching over 7 bases. J was trimmed by 5 bases and V by 4 bases; bases with no gene match: 15. The CDR3 contains 16 residues. Germline V gene sequence: CDR1 SGHRS, CDR2 YFSETQ. The CDR3 region is CASSPHPGQILDEQYF. The CDR3 DNA reads as TGCGCCAGCAGCCCACACCCGGGACAGATTTTGGACGAGCAGTACTTC.

This rearrangement joins TRBV10-1 to TRBJ2-5; TRBD2 agrees at 7 bases. Near its end, the DNA agrees better with TRBJ2-7, so the J call may be wrong. The CDR3 sequence is 15 residues long. Germline V CDR1 and CDR2: WNHNN, SYGVQD (reference sequence). CDR3 in DNA: TGCGCCAGCAGTGGGGGAATAGCGGGTACCTACGAGCAGTACTTC. It codes for CASSGGIAGTYEQYF.

The chain uses TRBV14 and TRBJ2-1; TRBD2 is a possible D gene (5 bases). Germline V gene data show CDR1 as SGHDN and CDR2 as FVKESK. The V end lost 0 bases, the J end lost 13 bases, and 22 bases lay between the germline ends. The CDR3 loop spans 16 amino acids. CDR3 amino acids: CASSQDVGEISAPQFF. Here the CDR3 DNA reads TGTGCCAGCAGCCAAGATGTGGGAGAGATCTCCGCGCCTCAGTTCTTC. Full variable domain (missing parts from reference TRBV14 and TRBJ2-1): EAGVTQFPSHSVIEKGQTVTLRCDPISGHDNLYWYRRVMGKEIKFLLHFVKESKQDESGMPNNRFLAERTGGTYSTLKVQPAELEDSGVYFCASSQDVGEISAPQFFGPGTRLTVL.

In DNA, the CDR3 is TGTGCCAGCAGCGGACAGGGACATCAGCCCCAGCATTTT. This codes for CASSGQGHQPQHF. The J gene is TRBJ1-5, the V gene TRBV7-9; 8 bases fit TRBD1. Looked up from germline, CDR1 is SEHNR and CDR2 is FQNEAQ (reference sequence). The CDR3 runs 13 residues. Trimming removed 5 bases from V and 5 bases from J; junction bases left unmatched: 2.